This TCR beta chain was obtained from a study of blood T cell repertoires in COVID-19. Study-level information: Researchers got acute and convalescent COVID-19 samples from the United States, Italy and Spain. Sample material is recorded as cDNA or gDNA derived from T cells, B-cell-depleted T cells, or PBMCs.

This CDR3 spans 14 amino acids. CDR1 SGHTA and CDR2 FQGTGA come from the germline V gene. V gave up 3 bases and J gave up 10 bases, with 17 bases separating them. TCRdb's copy holds only in-frame clones and misses some; the assay was immunoSEQ multiplex PCR. The sample lists some 210,000 clones; just over 90% were seen once. The chain employs TRBV7-3 and TRBJ2-3; no firm D call. This sequence was found in a man aged 30 to 39 with acute or convalescent COVID-19. The sample comprised peripheral blood. The CDR3 nucleotides read TGTGCCAGCAGCTTCTCCAAACTAAGTAAGGCGCAGTATTTT. It encodes CASSFSKLSKAQYF. The full variable domain, with the rest looked up from reference TRBV7-3 and TRBJ2-3, is GAGVSQTPSNKVTEKGKYVELRCDPISGHTALYWYRQSLGQGPEFLIYFQGTGAADDSGLPNDRFFAVRPEGSVSTLKIQRTERGDSAVYLCASSFSKLSKAQYFGPGTRLTVL.